The sequence of this T cell receptor beta chain was determined in a study of CD8+ T cells in alopecia areata. Points from the study as a whole: During tofacitinib treatment, many expanded lesional clones remained in scalp and blood. Links between baseline CD8+ expansion and response need larger treated cohorts. More clonal than normal scalp was lesional scalp, particularly alopecia totalis/universalis. Scalp clonality and expanded CD8+ clones among the top 100 fell significantly with tofacitinib.

CDR3 length: 12 amino acids. CDR1 and CDR2 (germline): MNHNS, SASEGT. Trimming cost V 7 bases and J 8 bases, with 14 bases left between them. After isolation, RNA underwent reverse transcription to generate cDNA as the sequencing template. Clones were read by immunoSEQ multiplex PCR, and TCRdb kept only the in-frame ones, dropping some. The table records 180,000 or so clones, approximately 59% of them present only once. Sample treatment: oral pan-JAK inhibitor, 5-10 mg twice daily. This clone appeared a few times. Its antigen remains unidentified. The V and J genes are TRBV6-1 and TRBJ1-2; D is possibly TRBD1 (5 bases). The sequence was collected from a human donor with alopecia areata. The source material was CD4+ T cells sorted from blood, sampled around week 55, from a patient treated with tofacitinib. CDR3 nucleotides: TGTGCCAGCAATGTAGGAGGGACCGGCTACACCTTC. Translating gives CASNVGGTGYTF.